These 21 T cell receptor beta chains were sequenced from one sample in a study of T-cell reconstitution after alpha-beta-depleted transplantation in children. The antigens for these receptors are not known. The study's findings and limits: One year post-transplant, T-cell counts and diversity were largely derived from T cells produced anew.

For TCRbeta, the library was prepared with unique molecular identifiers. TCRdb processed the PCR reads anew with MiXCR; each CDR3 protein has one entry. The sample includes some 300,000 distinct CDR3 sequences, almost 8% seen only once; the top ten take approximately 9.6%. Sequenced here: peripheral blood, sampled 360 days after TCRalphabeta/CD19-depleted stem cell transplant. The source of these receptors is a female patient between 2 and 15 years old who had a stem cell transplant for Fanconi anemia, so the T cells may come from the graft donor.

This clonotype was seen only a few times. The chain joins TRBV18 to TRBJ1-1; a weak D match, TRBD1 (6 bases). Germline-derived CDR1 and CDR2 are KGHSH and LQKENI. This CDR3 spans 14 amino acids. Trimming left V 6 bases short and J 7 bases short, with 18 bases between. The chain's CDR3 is CASSTLSATGEAFF. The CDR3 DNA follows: TGTGCCAGCTCGACTTTATCTGCGACAGGTGAAGCTTTCTTT.

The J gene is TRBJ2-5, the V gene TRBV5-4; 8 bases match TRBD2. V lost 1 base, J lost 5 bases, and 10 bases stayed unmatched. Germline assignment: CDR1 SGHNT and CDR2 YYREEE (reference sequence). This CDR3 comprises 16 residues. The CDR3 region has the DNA TGTGCCAGCAGCTTGCGAGCGGGGGCCCGTTGGGAGACCCAGTACTTC. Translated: CASSLRAGARWETQYF.

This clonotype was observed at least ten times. DNA for the CDR3: TGCAGCGCTGGAACTATGGGCAACACAGATACGCAGTATTTT. Translated, it gives CSAGTMGNTDTQYF. V gene TRBV29-1 combines with J gene TRBJ2-3; D uncertain. Germline V gives CDR1 SQVTM, CDR2 ANQGSEA. There are 14 residues in the CDR3. Trimming pared 7 bases from V and 2 bases from J, leaving 16 bases between.

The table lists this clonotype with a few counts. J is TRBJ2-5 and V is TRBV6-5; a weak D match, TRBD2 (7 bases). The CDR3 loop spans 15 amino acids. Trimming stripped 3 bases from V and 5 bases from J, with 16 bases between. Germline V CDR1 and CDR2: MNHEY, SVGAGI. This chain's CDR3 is CASSYMGGGTETQYF. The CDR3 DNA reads TGTGCCAGCAGTTATATGGGGGGGGGCACTGAGACCCAGTACTTC.

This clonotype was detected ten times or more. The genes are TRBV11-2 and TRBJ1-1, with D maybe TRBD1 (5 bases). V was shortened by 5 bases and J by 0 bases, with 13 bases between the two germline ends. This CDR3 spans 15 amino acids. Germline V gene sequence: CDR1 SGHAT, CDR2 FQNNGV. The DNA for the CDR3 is TGTGCCAGCAGCCCAGGGACGGTGATGAACACTGAAGCTTTCTTT. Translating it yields CASSPGTVMNTEAFF.

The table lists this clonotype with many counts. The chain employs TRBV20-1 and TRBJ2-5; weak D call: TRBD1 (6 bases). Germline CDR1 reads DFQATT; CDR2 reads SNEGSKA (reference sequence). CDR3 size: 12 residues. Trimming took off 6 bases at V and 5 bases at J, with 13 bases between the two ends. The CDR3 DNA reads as TGCAGTGCCAAGGGGGTAGCGGAGACCCAGTACTTC. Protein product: CSAKGVAETQYF.

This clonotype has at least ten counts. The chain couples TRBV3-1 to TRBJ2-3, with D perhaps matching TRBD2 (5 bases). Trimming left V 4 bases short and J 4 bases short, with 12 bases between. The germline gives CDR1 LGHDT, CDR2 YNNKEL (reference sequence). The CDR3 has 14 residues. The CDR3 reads CASSPRTLADTQYF. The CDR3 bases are TGTGCCAGCAGCCCCCGGACTCTGGCAGATACGCAGTATTTT.

CDR3 bases: TGCGCCAGCAGTCAGTTCCAACAGGGGGTGAACACTGAAGCTTTCTTT. Protein: CASSQFQQGVNTEAFF. The chain carries TRBV4-1 and TRBJ1-1; TRBD1 matches at 8 bases. This CDR3 is built from 16 residues. The V and J ends lost 6 bases and 0 bases, in that order; junction bases with no gene match: 9. CDR1 and CDR2 from the germline V gene are MGHRA and YSYEKL.

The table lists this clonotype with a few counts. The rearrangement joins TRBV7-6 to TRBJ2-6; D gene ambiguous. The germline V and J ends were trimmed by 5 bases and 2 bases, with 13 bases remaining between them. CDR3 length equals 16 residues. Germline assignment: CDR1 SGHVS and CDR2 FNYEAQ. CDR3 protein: CASSPVRVPGANVLTF. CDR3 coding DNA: TGTGCCAGCAGCCCAGTACGGGTCCCTGGGGCCAACGTCCTGACTTTC.

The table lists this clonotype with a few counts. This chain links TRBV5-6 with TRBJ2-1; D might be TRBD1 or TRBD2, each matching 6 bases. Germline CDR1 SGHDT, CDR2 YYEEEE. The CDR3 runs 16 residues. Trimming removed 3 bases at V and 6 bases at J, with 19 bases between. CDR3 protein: CASSSPAAGQVNEQFF. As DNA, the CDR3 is TGTGCCAGCAGCTCACCCGCCGCGGGACAAGTCAATGAGCAGTTCTTC.

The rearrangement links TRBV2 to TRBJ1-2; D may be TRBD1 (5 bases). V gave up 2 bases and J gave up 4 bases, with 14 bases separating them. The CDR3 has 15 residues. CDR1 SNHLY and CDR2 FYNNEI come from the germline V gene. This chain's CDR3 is CASSEIGARSYGYTF. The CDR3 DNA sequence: TGTGCCAGCAGTGAAATTGGGGCGCGTAGCTATGGCTACACCTTC.

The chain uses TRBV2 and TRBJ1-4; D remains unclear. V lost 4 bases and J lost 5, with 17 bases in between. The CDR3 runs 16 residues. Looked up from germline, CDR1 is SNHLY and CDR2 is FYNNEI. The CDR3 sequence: CASSGESVRMNEKLFF. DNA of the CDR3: TGTGCCAGCAGTGGGGAGAGCGTTCGAATGAATGAAAAACTGTTTTTT.

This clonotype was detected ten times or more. The CDR3 region has the DNA TGTGCCAGCAGCCCTCCTTGGAAGGGCGGAGAGACCCAGTACTTC. Amino acids: CASSPPWKGGETQYF. The genes are TRBV3-1 and TRBJ2-5; D remains unclear. V was shortened by 4 bases and J by 4 bases, with 16 bases between the two germline ends. The CDR3 totals 15 residues. Per germline, CDR1 LGHDT and CDR2 YNNKEL (reference sequence).

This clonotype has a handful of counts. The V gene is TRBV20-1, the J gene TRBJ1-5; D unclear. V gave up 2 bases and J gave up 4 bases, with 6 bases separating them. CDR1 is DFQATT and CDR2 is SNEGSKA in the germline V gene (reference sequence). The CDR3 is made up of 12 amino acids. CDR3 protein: CSARSGNQPQHF. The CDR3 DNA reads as TGCAGTGCTAGATCCGGGAATCAGCCCCAGCATTTT.

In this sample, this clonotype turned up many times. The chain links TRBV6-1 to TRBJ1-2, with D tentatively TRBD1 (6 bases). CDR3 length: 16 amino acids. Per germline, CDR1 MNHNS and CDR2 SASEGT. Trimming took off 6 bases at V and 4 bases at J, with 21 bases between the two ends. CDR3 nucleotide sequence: TGTGCCAGCAGCAGCCCGCGTGGACAGAGTCGCTATGGCTACACCTTC. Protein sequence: CASSSPRGQSRYGYTF.

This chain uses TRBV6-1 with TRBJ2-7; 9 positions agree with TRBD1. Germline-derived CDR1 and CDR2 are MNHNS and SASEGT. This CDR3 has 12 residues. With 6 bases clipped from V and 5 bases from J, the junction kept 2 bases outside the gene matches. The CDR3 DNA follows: TGTGCCAGCAGACAGGGGGCTGACGAGCAGTACTTC. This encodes CASRQGADEQYF.

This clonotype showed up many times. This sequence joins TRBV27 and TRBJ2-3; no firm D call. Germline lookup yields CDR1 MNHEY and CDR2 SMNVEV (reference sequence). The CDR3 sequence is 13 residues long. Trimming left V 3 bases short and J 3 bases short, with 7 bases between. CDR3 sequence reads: CASSFPATDTQYF. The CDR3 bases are TGTGCCAGCAGTTTTCCCGCGACAGATACGCAGTATTTT.

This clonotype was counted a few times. CDR3 sequence (DNA): TGCGCCAGCAGCCAACATAAAGGACAGGGGTTCCCTGGGGCCAACGTCCTGACTTTC. Amino acids: CASSQHKGQGFPGANVLTF. The chain couples TRBV4-3 to TRBJ2-6; 9 positions agree with TRBD1. The CDR3 totals 19 residues. Per the germline V gene, CDR1 is LGHNA and CDR2 is YSLEER. V lost 2 bases to trimming and J lost 2 bases; unmatched junction nucleotides: 10.

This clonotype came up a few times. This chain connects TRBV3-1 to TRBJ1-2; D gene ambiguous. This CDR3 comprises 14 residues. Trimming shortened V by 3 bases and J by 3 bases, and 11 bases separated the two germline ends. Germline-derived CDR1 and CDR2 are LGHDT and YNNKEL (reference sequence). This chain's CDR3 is CASSHLMTDYGYTF. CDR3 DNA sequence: TGTGCCAGCAGCCATCTTATGACGGACTATGGCTACACCTTC. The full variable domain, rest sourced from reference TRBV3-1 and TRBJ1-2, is DTAVSQTPKYLVTQMGNDKSIKCEQNLGHDTMYWYKQDSKKFLKIMFSYNNKELIINETVPNRFSPKSPDKAHLNLHINSLELGDSAVYFCASSHLMTDYGYTFGSGTRLTVV.

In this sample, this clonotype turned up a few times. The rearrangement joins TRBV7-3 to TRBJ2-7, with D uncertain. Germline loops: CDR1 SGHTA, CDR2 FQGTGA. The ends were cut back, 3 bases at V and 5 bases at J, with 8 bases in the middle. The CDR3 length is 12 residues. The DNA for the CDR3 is TGTGCCAGCAGCTTCACACCCGACGAGCAGTACTTC. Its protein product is CASSFTPDEQYF.

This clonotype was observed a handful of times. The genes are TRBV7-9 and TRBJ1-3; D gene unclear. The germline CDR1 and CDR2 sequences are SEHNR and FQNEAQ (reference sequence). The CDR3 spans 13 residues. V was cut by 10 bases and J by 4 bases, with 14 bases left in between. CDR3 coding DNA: TGTGCCACTGGCCCTTCAGAAGGAAACACCATATATTTT. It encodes CATGPSEGNTIYF. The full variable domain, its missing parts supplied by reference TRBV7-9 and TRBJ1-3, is DTGVSQNPRHKITKRGQNVTFRCDPISEHNRLYWYRQTLGQGPEFLTYFQNEAQLEKSRLLSDRFSAERPKGSFSTLEIQRTEQGDSAMYLCATGPSEGNTIYFGEGSWLTVV.